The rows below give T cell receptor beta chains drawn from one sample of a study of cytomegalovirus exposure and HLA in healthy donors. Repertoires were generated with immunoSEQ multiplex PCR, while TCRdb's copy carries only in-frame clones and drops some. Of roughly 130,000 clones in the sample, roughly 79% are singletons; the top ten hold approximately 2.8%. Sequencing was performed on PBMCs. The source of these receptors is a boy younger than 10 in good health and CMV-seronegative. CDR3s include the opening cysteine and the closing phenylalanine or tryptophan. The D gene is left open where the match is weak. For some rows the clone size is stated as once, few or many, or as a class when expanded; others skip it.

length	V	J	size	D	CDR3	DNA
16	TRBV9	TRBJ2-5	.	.	CASSVERWETQETQYF	TGTGCCAGCAGCGTAGAGAGGTGGGAGACCCAAGAGACCCAGTACTTC
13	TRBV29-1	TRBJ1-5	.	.	CSVGGGRAQPQHF	TGCAGCGTTGGGGGGGGCAGGGCGCAGCCCCAGCATTTT
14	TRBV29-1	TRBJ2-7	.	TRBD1	CSVEGQGETYEQYF	TGCAGCGTTGAAGGACAGGGAGAGACCTACGAGCAGTACTTC
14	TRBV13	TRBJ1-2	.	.	CASSPLRGNYGYTF	TGTGCCAGCAGCCCTCTCCGGGGGAACTATGGCTACACCTTC
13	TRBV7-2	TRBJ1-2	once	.	CASSRNREHGYTF	TGTGCCAGCAGCCGGAACAGGGAACATGGCTACACCTTC
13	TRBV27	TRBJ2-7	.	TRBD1	CASSLGQNYEQYF	TGTGCCAGCAGTTTGGGACAGAACTACGAGCAGTACTTC
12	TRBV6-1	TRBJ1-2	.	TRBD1	CATTDRFGGYTF	TGTGCCACCACGGACAGGTTCGGGGGCTACACCTTC
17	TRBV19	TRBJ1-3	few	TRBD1	CASSPTPDRVPGNTIYF	TGTGCCAGTAGCCCTACCCCCGACAGGGTCCCTGGAAACACCATATATTTT
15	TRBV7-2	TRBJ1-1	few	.	CASSLVGQRNTEAFF	TGTGCCAGCAGCTTAGTGGGACAACGGAACACTGAAGCTTTCTTT
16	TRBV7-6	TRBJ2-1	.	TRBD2	CASSSALAGTYNEQFF	TGTGCCAGCAGCTCTGCACTAGCGGGAACCTACAATGAGCAGTTCTTC
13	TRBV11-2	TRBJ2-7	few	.	CASSLGQTYEQYF	TGTGCCAGCAGCTTAGGGCAGACCTACGAGCAGTACTTC
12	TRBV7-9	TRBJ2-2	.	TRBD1	CASSHDREPLFF	TGTGCCAGCAGCCACGACAGGGAACCGCTGTTTTTT
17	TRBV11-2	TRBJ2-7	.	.	CASSLLDGQPYPYEQYF	TGTGCCAGCAGCTTACTAGACGGACAGCCATACCCCTACGAGCAGTACTTC
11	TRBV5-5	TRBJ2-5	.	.	CASSLAETQYF	TGTGCCAGCAGCTTAGCTGAGACCCAGTACTTC
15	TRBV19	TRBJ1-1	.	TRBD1	CASRDRGVGGTEAFF	TGTGCCAGTCGGGACAGGGGAGTTGGGGGAACTGAAGCTTTCTTT
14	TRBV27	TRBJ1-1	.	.	CASSRGTTNTEAFF	TGTGCCAGCAGCCGCGGGACGACTAACACTGAAGCTTTCTTT
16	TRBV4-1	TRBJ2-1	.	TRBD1	CASSQDSTGGYNEQFF	TGCGCCAGCAGCCAAGATTCAACAGGGGGCTACAATGAGCAGTTCTTC
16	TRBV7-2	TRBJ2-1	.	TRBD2	CASSPRGEGPYNEQFF	TGTGCCAGCAGTCCGCGGGGGGAAGGGCCTTACAATGAGCAGTTCTTC
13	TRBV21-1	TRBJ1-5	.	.	CASLDRGRQPQHF	TGTGCCAGCCTCGACAGGGGAAGACAGCCCCAGCATTTT
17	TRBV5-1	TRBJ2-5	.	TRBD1	CASSLARTGPQQETQYF	TGCGCCAGCAGCTTGGCGAGGACAGGGCCCCAACAAGAGACCCAGTACTTC
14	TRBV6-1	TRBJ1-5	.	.	CASSDKLEGEPQHF	TGTGCCAGCAGTGATAAGCTTGAAGGGGAGCCCCAGCATTTT
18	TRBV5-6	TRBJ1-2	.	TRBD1	CASSPVIGDRGQFYGYTF	TGTGCCAGCAGCCCAGTGATCGGGGACAGGGGACAGTTCTATGGCTACACCTTC
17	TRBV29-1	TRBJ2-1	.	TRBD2	CSAGGALTSGAYNEQFF	TGCAGCGCCGGGGGGGCACTGACTAGCGGGGCATACAATGAGCAGTTCTTC
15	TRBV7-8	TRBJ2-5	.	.	CASSLEYRDQETQYF	TGTGCCAGCAGCTTAGAGTACCGGGACCAAGAGACCCAGTACTTC
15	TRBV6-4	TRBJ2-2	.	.	CASSPSAQGTGELFF	TGTGCCAGCAGTCCCTCTGCGCAGGGAACCGGGGAGCTGTTTTTT
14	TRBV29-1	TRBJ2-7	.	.	CSVEGAGETYEQYF	TGCAGCGTTGAAGGTGCAGGGGAAACTTACGAGCAGTACTTC
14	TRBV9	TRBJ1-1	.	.	CASSAEGGRGEAFF	TGTGCCAGCAGCGCCGAGGGGGGGCGCGGTGAAGCTTTCTTT
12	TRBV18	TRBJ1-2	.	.	CASSPNMSGYTF	TGTGCCAGCTCACCAAATATGAGTGGCTACACCTTC
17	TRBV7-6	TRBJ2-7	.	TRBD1	CASSPSRDREGGYEQYF	TGTGCCAGCAGCCCCAGCCGGGACAGGGAGGGTGGCTACGAGCAGTACTTC
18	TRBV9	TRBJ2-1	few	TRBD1	CASSVSYRQGLTYNEQFF	TGTGCCAGCAGCGTATCCTACCGACAGGGGTTAACCTACAATGAGCAGTTCTTC
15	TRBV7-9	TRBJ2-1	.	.	CASSLGLGVHNEQFF	TGTGCCAGCAGCTTAGGGCTAGGGGTTCACAATGAGCAGTTCTTC
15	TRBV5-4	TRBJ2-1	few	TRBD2	CASSLLLAGANEQFF	TGTGCCAGCAGCTTGTTGTTAGCGGGAGCCAATGAGCAGTTCTTC
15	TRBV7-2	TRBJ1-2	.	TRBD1	CASSSPEGADYGYTF	TGTGCCAGCAGTTCCCCCGAGGGGGCGGACTATGGCTACACCTTC
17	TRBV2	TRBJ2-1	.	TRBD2	CASSGKREGGSYNEQFF	TGTGCCAGCAGTGGGAAGCGGGAGGGTGGTTCCTACAATGAGCAGTTCTTC
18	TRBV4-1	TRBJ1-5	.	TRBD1	CASSQHTGESSSNQPQHF	TGCGCCAGCAGCCAACATACAGGGGAAAGTTCGAGCAATCAGCCCCAGCATTTT
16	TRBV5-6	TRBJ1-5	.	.	CASSTIQGASNQPQHF	TGTGCCAGCAGCACTATACAGGGTGCGAGCAATCAGCCCCAGCATTTT
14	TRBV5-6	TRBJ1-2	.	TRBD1	CASSLGDRDKGYTF	TGTGCCAGCAGCTTGGGGGACAGGGATAAGGGCTACACCTTC
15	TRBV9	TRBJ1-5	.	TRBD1	CASSVGDSTNQPQHF	TGTGCCAGCAGCGTAGGGGACAGCACCAATCAGCCCCAGCATTTT
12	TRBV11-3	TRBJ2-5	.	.	CASSLDQGTQYF	TGTGCCAGCAGCTTAGATCAGGGGACCCAGTACTTC
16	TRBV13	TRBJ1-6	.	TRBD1	CASSLRDRGHNSPLHF	TGTGCCAGCAGCTTAAGGGACAGGGGACATAATTCACCCCTCCACTTT
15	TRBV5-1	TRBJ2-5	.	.	CASSLDFRLQETQYF	TGCGCCAGCAGCTTGGACTTCAGGCTACAGGAGACCCAGTACTTC
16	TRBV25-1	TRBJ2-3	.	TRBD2	CASSEWASGTTDTQYF	TGTGCCAGCAGTGAATGGGCTAGCGGGACTACAGATACGCAGTATTTT
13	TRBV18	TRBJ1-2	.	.	CASSPPARYGYTF	TGTGCCAGCTCACCACCGGCCCGCTATGGCTACACCTTC
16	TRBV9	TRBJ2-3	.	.	CASSDPGALVTDTQYF	TGTGCCAGCAGCGATCCAGGGGCTCTCGTCACAGATACGCAGTATTTT
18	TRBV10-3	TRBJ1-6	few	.	CAISESITGQGKNSPLHF	TGTGCCATCAGTGAGTCGATCACGGGCCAGGGGAAAAATTCACCCCTCCACTTT
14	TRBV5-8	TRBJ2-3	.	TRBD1	CASSLGGQGDTQYF	TGTGCCAGCAGCTTAGGCGGACAGGGGGATACGCAGTATTTT
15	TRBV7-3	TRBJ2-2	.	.	CASSSHSSLTGELFF	TGTGCCAGCAGCTCTCACAGTTCTCTCACCGGGGAGCTGTTTTTT
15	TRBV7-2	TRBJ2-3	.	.	CASSFVDSFTDTQYF	TGTGCCAGCAGCTTTGTGGACTCTTTCACAGATACGCAGTATTTT
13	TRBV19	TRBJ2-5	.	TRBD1	CASTRTGGETQYF	TGTGCCAGTACCCGGACAGGGGGGGAGACCCAGTACTTC
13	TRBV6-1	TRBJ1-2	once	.	CASSWTVDYGYTF	TGTGCCAGCAGTTGGACAGTAGACTATGGCTACACCTTC
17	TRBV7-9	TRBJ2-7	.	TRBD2	CSSSLTPSGGSSYEQYF	TGTTCCAGCAGCTTAACTCCGAGCGGGGGGAGCTCCTACGAGCAGTACTTC
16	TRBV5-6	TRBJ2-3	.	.	CASSLAGQGSTDTQYF	TGTGCCAGCAGCTTGGCCGGGCAGGGGAGCACAGATACGCAGTATTTT
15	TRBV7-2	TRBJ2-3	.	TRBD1	CASSLTGFGTDTQYF	TGTGCCAGCAGCTTGACAGGGTTTGGCACAGATACGCAGTATTTT
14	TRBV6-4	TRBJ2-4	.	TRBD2	CASSDLAGANIQYF	TGTGCCAGCAGTGACCTAGCGGGGGCCAACATTCAGTACTTC
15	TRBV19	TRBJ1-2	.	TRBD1	CASSPPGQGAYGYTF	TGTGCCAGTAGTCCACCGGGACAGGGGGCCTATGGCTACACCTTC